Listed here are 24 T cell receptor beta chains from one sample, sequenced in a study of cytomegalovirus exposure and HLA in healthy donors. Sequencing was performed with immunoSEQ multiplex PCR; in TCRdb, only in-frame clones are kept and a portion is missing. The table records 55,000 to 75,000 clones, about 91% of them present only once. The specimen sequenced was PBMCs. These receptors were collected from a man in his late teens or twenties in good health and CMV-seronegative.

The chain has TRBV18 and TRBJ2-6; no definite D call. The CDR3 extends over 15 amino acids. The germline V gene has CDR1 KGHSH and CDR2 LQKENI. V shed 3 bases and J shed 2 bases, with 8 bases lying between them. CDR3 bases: TGTGCCAGCTCACCGTCCATCCCTGGGGCCAACGTCCTGACTTTC. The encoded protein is CASSPSIPGANVLTF.

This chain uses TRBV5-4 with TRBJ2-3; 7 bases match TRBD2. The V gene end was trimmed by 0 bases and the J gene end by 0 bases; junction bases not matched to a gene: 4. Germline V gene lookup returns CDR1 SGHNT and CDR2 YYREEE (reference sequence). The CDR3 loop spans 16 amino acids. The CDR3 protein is CASSLGLAVSTDTQYF. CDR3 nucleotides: TGTGCCAGCAGCTTGGGGCTAGCGGTGAGCACAGATACGCAGTATTTT.

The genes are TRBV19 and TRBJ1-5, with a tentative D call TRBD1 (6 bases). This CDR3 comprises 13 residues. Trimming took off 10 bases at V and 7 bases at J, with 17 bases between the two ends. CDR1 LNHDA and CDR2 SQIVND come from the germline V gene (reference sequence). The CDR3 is CAKEKGVEQPQHF. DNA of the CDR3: TGTGCCAAGGAAAAGGGGGTGGAACAGCCCCAGCATTTT. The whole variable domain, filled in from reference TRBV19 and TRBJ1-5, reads DGGITQSPKYLFRKEGQNVTLSCEQNLNHDAMYWYRQDPGQGLRLIYYSQIVNDFQKGDIAEGYSVSREKKESFPLTVTSAQKNPTAFYLCAKEKGVEQPQHFGDGTRLSIL.

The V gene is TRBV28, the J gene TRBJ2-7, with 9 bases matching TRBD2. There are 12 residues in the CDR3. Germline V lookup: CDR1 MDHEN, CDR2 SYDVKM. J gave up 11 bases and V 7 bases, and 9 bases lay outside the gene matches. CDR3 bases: TGTGCCAGCACCGCGGCGGGGGGGCATGAGTACTTC. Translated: CASTAAGGHEYF. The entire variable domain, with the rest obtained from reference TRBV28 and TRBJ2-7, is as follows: DVKVTQSSRYLVKRTGEKVFLECVQDMDHENMFWYRQDPGLGLRLIYFSYDVKMKEKGDIPEGYSVSREKKERFSLILESASTNQTSMYLCASTAAGGHEYFGPGTRLTVT.

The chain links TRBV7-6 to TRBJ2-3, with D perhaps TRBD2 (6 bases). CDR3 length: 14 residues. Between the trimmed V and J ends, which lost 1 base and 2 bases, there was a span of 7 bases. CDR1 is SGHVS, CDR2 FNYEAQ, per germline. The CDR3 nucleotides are TGTGCCAGCAGCTTAGGGAGGGCCACAGATACGCAGTATTTT. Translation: CASSLGRATDTQYF.

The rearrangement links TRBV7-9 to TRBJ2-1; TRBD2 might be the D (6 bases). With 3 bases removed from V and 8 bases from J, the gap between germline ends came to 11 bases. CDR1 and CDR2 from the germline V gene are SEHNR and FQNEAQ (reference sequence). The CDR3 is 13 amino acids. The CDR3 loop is CASSFWRGHEQFF. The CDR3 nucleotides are TGTGCCAGCAGCTTCTGGCGGGGCCATGAGCAGTTCTTC.

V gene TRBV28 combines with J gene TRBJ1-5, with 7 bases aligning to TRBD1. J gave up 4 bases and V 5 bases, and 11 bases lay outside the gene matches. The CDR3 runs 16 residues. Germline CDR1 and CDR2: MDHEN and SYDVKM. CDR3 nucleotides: TGTGCCAGCAGTCCCCGACAGGGTTTACGAAATCAGCCCCAGCATTTT. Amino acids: CASSPRQGLRNQPQHF.

The CDR3 nucleotides read TGTGCCAGCAGTTTAATGGGGAGCTCCTACGAGCAGTACTTC. This encodes CASSLMGSSYEQYF. The chain carries TRBV27 and TRBJ2-7; the D gene is possibly TRBD2 (5 bases). This CDR3 region has 14 residues. Germline-derived CDR1 and CDR2 are MNHEY and SMNVEV (reference sequence). Trimming removed 2 bases at V and 0 bases at J, with 8 bases between.

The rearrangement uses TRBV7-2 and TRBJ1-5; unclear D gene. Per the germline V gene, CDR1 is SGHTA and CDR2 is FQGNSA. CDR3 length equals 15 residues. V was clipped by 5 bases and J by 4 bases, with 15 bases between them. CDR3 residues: CASSATGSLNQPQHF. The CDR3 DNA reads TGTGCCAGCAGCGCGACCGGGAGCCTTAATCAGCCCCAGCATTTT.

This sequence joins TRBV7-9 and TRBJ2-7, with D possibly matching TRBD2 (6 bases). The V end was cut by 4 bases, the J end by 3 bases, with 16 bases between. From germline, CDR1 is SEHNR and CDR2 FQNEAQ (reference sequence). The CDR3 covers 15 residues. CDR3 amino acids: CASSSTSMGRYEQYF. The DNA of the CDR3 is TGTGCCAGCAGCTCAACTAGCATGGGCCGCTACGAGCAGTACTTC.

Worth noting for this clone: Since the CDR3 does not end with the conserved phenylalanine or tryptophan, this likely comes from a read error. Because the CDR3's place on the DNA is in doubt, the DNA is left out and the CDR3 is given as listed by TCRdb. Here the CDR3 reads CASSARVRRRG. The chain employs TRBV9 and TRBJ2-7; the table calls TRBD1, which could not be checked here. The V gene's germline CDR1 is SGDLS and CDR2 YYNGEE. The CDR3 numbers 11 amino acids, ends counted.

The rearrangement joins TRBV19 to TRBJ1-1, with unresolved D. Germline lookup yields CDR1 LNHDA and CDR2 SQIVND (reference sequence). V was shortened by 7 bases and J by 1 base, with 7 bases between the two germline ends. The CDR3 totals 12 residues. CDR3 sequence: CASTTGNTEAFF. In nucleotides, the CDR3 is TGTGCCAGTACCACGGGGAACACTGAAGCTTTCTTT.

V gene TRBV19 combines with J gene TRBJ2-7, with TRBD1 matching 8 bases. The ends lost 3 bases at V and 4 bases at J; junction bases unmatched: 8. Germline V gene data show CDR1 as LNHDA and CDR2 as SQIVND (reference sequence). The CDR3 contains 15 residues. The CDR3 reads CASSIAGQAQYEQYF. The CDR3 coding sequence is TGTGCCAGTAGTATCGCGGGACAGGCGCAATACGAGCAGTACTTC.

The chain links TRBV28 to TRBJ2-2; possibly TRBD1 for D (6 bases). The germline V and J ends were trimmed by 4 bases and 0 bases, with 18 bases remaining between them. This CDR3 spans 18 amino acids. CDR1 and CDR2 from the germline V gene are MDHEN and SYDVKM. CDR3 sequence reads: CASSCPPWGQANTGELFF. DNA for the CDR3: TGTGCCAGCAGTTGCCCCCCTTGGGGACAAGCGAACACCGGGGAGCTGTTTTTT.

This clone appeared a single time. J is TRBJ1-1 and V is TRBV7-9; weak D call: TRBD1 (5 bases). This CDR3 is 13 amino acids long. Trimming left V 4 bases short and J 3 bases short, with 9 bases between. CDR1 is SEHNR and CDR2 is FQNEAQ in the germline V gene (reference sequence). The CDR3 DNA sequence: TGTGCCAGCAGCTACCGGGGGGACACTGAAGCTTTCTTT. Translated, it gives CASSYRGDTEAFF.

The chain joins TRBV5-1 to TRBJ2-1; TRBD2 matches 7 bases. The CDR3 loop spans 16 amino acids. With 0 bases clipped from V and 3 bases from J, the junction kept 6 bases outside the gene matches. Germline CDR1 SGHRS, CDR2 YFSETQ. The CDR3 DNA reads TGCGCCAGCAGCTTGGGGGTCGGGAGGTTCTACAATGAGCAGTTCTTC. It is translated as CASSLGVGRFYNEQFF.

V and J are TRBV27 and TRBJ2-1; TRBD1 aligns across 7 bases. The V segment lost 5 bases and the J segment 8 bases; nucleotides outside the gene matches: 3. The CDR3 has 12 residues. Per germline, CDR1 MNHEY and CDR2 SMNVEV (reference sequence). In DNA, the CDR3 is TGTGCCAGCAGTCCGACAGGGTATGAGCAGTTCTTC. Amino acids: CASSPTGYEQFF.

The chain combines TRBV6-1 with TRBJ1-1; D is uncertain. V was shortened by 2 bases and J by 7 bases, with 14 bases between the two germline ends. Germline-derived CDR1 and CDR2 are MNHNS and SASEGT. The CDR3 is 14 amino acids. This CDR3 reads CASSEIWALGEAFF. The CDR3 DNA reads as TGTGCCAGCAGTGAAATTTGGGCATTGGGTGAAGCTTTCTTT.

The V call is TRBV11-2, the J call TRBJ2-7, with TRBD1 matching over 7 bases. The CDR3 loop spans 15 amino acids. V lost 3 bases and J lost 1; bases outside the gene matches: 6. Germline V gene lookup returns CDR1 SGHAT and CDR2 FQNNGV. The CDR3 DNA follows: TGTGCCAGCAGCTTGGACAGGCGACCTTCCTACGAGCAGTACTTC. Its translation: CASSLDRRPSYEQYF.

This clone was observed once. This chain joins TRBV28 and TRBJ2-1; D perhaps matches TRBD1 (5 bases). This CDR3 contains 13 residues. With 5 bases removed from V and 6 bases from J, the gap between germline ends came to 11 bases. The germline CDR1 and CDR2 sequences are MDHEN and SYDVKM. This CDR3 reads CASSPQGSNEQFF. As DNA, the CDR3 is TGTGCCAGCAGTCCCCAGGGAAGCAATGAGCAGTTCTTC.

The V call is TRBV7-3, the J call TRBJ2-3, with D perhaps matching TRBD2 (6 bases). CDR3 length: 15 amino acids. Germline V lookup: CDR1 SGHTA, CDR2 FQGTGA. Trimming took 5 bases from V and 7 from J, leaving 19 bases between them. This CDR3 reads CASSPDGTPPNTQYF. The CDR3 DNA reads TGTGCCAGCAGCCCAGACGGGACTCCACCAAATACGCAGTATTTT.

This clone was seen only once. The CDR3, as DNA: TGTGCCAGTAGTAGGGGACAGAACTATGGCTACACCTTC. Protein sequence: CASSRGQNYGYTF. The chain carries TRBV19 and TRBJ1-2; TRBD1 aligns across 7 bases. V was clipped by 4 bases and J by 2 bases; unmatched bases: 1. The CDR3 runs to 13 residues. The germline CDR1 and CDR2 sequences are LNHDA and SQIVND (reference sequence).

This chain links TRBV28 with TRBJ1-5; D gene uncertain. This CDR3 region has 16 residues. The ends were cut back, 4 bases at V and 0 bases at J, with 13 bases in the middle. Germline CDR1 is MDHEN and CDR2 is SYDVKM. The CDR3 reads CASSSSARYSNQPQHF. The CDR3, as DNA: TGTGCCAGCAGTTCCTCTGCCAGGTATAGCAATCAGCCCCAGCATTTT. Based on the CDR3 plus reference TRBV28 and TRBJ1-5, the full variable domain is DVKVTQSSRYLVKRTGEKVFLECVQDMDHENMFWYRQDPGLGLRLIYFSYDVKMKEKGDIPEGYSVSREKKERFSLILESASTNQTSMYLCASSSSARYSNQPQHFGDGTRLSIL.

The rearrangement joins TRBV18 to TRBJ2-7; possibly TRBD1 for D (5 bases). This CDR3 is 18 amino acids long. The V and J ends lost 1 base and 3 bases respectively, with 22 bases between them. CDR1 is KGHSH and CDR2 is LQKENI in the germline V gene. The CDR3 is CASSPLGLARRQNYEQYF. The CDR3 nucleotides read TGTGCCAGCTCACCACTAGGATTGGCCCGGAGACAGAACTACGAGCAGTACTTC. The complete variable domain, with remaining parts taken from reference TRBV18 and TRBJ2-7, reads NAGVMQNPRHLVRRRGQEARLRCSPMKGHSHVYWYRQLPEEGLKFMVYLQKENIIDESGMPKERFSAEFPKEGPSILRIQQVVRGDSAAYFCASSPLGLARRQNYEQYFGPGTRLTVT.